This TCR beta chain was captured by sequencing in a study of immune cell composition in non-small cell lung cancer. This clone was observed once. Its specificity is not known. Study results and caveats: About 80% of squamous and roughly 32% of adenocarcinoma cases had tumour-associated clones >0.5%. TIL tumour reactivity correlated with maximal tumour-associated clone frequency in adenocarcinoma. Shared sequences between tumour-reactive and dominant in vivo clones were not proven.

TCRdb keeps only in-frame clones here, not all; method: immunoSEQ multiplex PCR. The repertoire holds about 3,800 clones, with under 85% as singletons. The TCR was taken from a human donor with non-small cell lung cancer. Material for sequencing was lung tumor tissue.

CDR3 nucleotides: TGTGCCAGTAGCCCGCCGGGAGCGTTCAGTGAGCAGTTCTTC. Residues: CASSPPGAFSEQFF. This sequence joins TRBV19 and TRBJ2-1; D is perhaps TRBD2 (6 bases). CDR3 size: 14 residues. Trimming took 6 bases from V and 9 from J, leaving 18 bases between them. Germline CDR1 reads LNHDA; CDR2 reads SQIVND (reference sequence).